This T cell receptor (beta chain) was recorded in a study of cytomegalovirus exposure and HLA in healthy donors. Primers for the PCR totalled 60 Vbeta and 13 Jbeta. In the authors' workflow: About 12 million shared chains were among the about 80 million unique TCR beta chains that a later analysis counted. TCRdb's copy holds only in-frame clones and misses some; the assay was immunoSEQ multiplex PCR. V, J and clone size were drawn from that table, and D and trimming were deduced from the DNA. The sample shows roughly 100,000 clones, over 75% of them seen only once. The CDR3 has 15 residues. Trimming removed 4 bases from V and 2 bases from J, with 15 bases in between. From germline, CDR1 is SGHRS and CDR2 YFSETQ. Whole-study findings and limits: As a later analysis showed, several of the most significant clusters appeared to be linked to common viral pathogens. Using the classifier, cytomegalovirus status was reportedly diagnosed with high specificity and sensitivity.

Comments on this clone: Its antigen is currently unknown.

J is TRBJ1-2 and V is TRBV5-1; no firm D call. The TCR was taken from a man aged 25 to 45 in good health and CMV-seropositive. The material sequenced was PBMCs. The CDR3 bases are TGCGCCAGCAGCAAGTCAATACCTAGCAACTATGGCTACACCTTC. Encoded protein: CASSKSIPSNYGYTF.